The 7 T cell receptor beta chains below were found in one sample sequenced in a study of T cells after yellow fever vaccination. TCRdb redid the calling of the 5' RACE reads with MiXCR, one entry per CDR3 protein. The data hold around 550,000 distinct CDR3 sequences, with approximately 21% observed a single time. Specimen: PBMCs, collected 15 days after the yellow fever booster vaccination. The receptor set was obtained from a man aged 25-45 years who received the YFV17D yellow fever vaccine.

This clonotype was recorded a few times. This chain joins TRBV6-5 and TRBJ2-5; D not resolved. Between the trimmed V and J ends, which lost 4 bases and 5 bases, there was a span of 17 bases. The length of the CDR3 is 15 residues. The germline gives CDR1 MNHEY, CDR2 SVGAGI. Written as DNA, the CDR3 is TGTGCCAGCAGTTCCCAACCTGGGCCTGGGGAGACCCAGTACTTC. Translated: CASSSQPGPGETQYF.

The chain is built from TRBV20-1 and TRBJ1-2, with D unresolved. This CDR3 spans 12 amino acids. V lost 3 bases to trimming and J lost 4 bases, with 9 bases between them. Looked up from germline, CDR1 is DFQATT and CDR2 is SNEGSKA (reference sequence). Here the CDR3 reads CSARTQAYGYTF. The CDR3 DNA reads as TGCAGTGCTAGGACCCAGGCCTATGGCTACACCTTC.

This clonotype was seen a few times. This chain uses TRBV9 with TRBJ1-1; 9 bases line up with TRBD1. The V gene's germline CDR1 is SGDLS and CDR2 YYNGEE. This CDR3 has 15 amino acids. With V trimmed by 0 bases and J by 5 bases, 5 bases remained unmatched. CDR3 sequence (DNA): TGTGCCAGCAGCGTAGAAGGGACAGGGAAAACTGAAGCTTTCTTT. Its protein product is CASSVEGTGKTEAFF. Combining the CDR3 with reference TRBV9 and TRBJ1-1 gives the whole variable domain DSGVTQTPKHLITATGQRVTLRCSPRSGDLSVYWYQQSLDQGLQFLIQYYNGEERAKGNILERFSAQQFPDLHSELNLSSLELGDSALYFCASSVEGTGKTEAFFGQGTRLTVV.

V usage is TRBV5-5 and J usage is TRBJ2-7; D remains unclear. This CDR3 spans 13 amino acids. Germline values: CDR1 SGHKS, CDR2 YYEKEE (reference sequence). The ends were cut back, 0 bases at V and 3 bases at J, with 7 bases in the middle. CDR3 amino acids: CASSLELLYEQYF. The CDR3 nucleotides are TGTGCCAGCAGCTTGGAACTTCTCTACGAGCAGTACTTC.

The rearrangement links TRBV7-6 to TRBJ1-5, with a weak D call TRBD1 (5 bases). The CDR3 is 12 residues long. V lost 4 bases to trimming and J lost 7 bases, with 8 bases between them. Germline lookup yields CDR1 SGHVS and CDR2 FNYEAQ. This CDR3 is CASSSWDQPQHF. The CDR3 nucleotides read TGTGCCAGCAGCTCCTGGGACCAGCCCCAGCATTTT.

The chain joins TRBV29-1 to TRBJ2-3, with 8 bases identical to TRBD1. The CDR3 contains 15 residues. V was pared by 7 bases and J by 1 base, with 10 bases of the junction left unmatched. CDR1 SQVTM and CDR2 ANQGSEA come from the germline V gene. This CDR3 is CSADQGAGGTDTQYF. The CDR3 region has the DNA TGCAGCGCTGACCAGGGGGCGGGCGGCACAGATACGCAGTATTTT.

This rearrangement joins TRBV5-6 to TRBJ2-3, with TRBD2 matching over 9 bases. With V trimmed by 4 bases and J by 5 bases, 14 bases remained unmatched. This CDR3 contains 17 residues. Per germline, CDR1 SGHDT and CDR2 YYEEEE. CDR3 sequence (DNA): TGTGCCAGCAGCCCCTGGGGGGTAGCGGGAGTGAAAGATACGCAGTATTTT. Protein sequence: CASSPWGVAGVKDTQYF.